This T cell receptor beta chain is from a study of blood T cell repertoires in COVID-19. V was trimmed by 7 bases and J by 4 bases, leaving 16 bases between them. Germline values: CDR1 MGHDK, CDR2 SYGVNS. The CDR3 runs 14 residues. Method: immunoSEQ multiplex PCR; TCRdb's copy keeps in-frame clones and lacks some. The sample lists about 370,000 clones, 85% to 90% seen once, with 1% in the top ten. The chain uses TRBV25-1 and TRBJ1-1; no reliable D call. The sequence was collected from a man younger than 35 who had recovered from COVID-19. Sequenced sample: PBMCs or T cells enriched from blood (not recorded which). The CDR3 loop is CASIAESATTEAFF. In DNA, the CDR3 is TGTGCCAGCATAGCCGAGTCAGCGACCACTGAAGCTTTCTTT.